This T cell receptor beta chain was identified during a study of blood T cell repertoires in COVID-19. For the study at large: Samples taken during acute and convalescent COVID-19 were collected in the United States, Italy and Spain.

The V gene's germline CDR1 is MDHEN and CDR2 SYDVKM. The CDR3 is 16 amino acids. Trimming removed 5 bases at V and 7 bases at J, with 21 bases between. Original data processing: Nucleated cell number was recorded as an estimate derived from reference gene primer amplification. TCRdb's copy holds only in-frame clones and misses some; the assay was immunoSEQ multiplex PCR. V, J and clone size were drawn from that table, and D and trimming were deduced from the DNA. The sample shows over 75,000 clones, 75% to 90% of them seen only once. The chain couples TRBV28 to TRBJ2-1, with D possibly being TRBD2 (6 bases). This clonotype originated in a woman older than 75 with active COVID-19. Sequencing used peripheral blood. The CDR3 region has the DNA TGTGCCAGCAGTCCTTCCCACGGGAGCAGGTGGAATGAGCAGTTCTTC. Translating gives CASSPSHGSRWNEQFF. The full variable domain, with the rest looked up from reference TRBV28 and TRBJ2-1, is DVKVTQSSRYLVKRTGEKVFLECVQDMDHENMFWYRQDPGLGLRLIYFSYDVKMKEKGDIPEGYSVSREKKERFSLILESASTNQTSMYLCASSPSHGSRWNEQFFGPGTRLTVL.